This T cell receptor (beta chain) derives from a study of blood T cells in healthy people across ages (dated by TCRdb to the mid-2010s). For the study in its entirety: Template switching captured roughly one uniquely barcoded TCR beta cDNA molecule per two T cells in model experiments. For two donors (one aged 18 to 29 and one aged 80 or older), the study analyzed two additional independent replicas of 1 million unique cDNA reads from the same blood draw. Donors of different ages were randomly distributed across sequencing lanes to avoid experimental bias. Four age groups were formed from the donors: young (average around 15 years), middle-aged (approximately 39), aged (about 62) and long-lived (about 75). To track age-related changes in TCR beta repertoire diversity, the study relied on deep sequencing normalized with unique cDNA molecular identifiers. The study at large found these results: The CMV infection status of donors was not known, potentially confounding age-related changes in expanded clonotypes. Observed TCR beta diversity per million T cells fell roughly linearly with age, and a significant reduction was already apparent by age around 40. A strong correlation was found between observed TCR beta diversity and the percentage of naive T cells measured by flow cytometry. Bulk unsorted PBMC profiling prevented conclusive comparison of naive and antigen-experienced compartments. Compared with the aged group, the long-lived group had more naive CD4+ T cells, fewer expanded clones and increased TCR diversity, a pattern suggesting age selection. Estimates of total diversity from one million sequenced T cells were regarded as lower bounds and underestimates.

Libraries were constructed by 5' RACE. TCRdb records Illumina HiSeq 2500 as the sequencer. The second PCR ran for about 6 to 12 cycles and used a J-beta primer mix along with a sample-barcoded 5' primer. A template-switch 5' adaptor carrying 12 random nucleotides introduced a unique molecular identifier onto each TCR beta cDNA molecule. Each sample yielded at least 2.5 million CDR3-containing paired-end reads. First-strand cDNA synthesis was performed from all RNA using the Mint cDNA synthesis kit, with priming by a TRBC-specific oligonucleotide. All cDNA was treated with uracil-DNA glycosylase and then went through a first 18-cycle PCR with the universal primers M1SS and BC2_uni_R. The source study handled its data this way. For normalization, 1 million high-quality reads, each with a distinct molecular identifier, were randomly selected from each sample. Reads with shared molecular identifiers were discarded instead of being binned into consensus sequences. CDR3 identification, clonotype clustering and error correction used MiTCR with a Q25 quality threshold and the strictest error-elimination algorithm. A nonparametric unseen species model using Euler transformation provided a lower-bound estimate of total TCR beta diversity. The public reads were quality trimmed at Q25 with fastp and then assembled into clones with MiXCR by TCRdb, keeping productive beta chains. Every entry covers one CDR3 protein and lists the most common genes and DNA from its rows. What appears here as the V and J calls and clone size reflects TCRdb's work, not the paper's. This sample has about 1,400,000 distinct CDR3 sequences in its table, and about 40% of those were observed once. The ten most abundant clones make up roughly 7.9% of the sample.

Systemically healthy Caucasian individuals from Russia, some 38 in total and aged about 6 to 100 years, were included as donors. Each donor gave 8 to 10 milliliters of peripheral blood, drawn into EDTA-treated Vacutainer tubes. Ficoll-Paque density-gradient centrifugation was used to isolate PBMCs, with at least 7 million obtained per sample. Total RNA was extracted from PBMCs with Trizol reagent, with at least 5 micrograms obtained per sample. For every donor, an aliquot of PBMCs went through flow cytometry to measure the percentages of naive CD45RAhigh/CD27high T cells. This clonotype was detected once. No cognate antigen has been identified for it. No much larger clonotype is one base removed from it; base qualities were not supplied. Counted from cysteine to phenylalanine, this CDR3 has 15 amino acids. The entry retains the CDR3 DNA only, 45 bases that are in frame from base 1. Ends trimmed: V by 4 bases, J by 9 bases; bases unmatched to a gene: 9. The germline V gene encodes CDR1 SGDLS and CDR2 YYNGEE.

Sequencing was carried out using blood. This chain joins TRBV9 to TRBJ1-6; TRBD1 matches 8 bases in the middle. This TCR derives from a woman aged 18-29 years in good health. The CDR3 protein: CASSPQDRGGSPLHF. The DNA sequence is TGTGCCAGCAGCCCACAAGACAGGGGTGGTTCACCCCTCCACTTT.